This entry lists 3 T cell receptor beta chains sequenced from one sample in a study of beta chain features in type 1 diabetes. The antigens for these receptors are not known. Every isolated RNA sample was fully reverse transcribed, so sequencing captured expressed TCRB transcripts. Using immunoSEQ multiplex PCR, the repertoire was profiled, and TCRdb retains in-frame clones only, with some absent. Seen here are some 110,000 clones, roughly 15% observed once, and the top ten hold around 2.5%. Study-wide findings and caveats: Moderate yet significant TCRB CDR3 shortening was seen in Type 1 diabetes patients in all four CD4+ subsets.

The source material was central memory CD4+ T cells from blood. These receptors all come from a man younger than 40 with type 1 diabetes.

A word on this clone: Other nucleotide sequences in the sample specify the same CDR3. The chain carries TRBV10-3 and TRBJ2-7, with TRBD1 identical over 7 bases. The V gene's germline CDR1 is ENHRY and CDR2 SYGVKD. The V segment lost 4 bases and the J segment 1 base; nucleotides outside the gene matches: 4. The CDR3 runs to 14 residues. CDR3 nucleotides: TGTGCCATCAGTGCCCGGGACAGTTCCTACGAGCAGTACTTC. It specifies CAISARDSSYEQYF.

The chain couples TRBV11-2 to TRBJ1-6; D is undetermined. The CDR3 consists of 15 residues. V was shortened by 5 bases and J by 7 bases, with 15 bases between the two germline ends. Germline CDR1 reads SGHAT; CDR2 reads FQNNGV. CDR3 DNA sequence: TGTGCCAGCAGCCTGGAATTCGTTCCCAATTCACCCCTCCACTTT. It specifies CASSLEFVPNSPLHF.

The chain couples TRBV6-5 to TRBJ2-5, with 8 positions matching TRBD1. V lost 6 bases, J lost 5 bases, and 2 bases stayed unmatched. Looked up from germline, CDR1 is MNHEY and CDR2 is SVGAGI. The CDR3 totals 12 residues. CDR3 coding DNA: TGTGCCAGCAGCCGGGACAGGGAGACCCAGTACTTC. Translated: CASSRDRETQYF.